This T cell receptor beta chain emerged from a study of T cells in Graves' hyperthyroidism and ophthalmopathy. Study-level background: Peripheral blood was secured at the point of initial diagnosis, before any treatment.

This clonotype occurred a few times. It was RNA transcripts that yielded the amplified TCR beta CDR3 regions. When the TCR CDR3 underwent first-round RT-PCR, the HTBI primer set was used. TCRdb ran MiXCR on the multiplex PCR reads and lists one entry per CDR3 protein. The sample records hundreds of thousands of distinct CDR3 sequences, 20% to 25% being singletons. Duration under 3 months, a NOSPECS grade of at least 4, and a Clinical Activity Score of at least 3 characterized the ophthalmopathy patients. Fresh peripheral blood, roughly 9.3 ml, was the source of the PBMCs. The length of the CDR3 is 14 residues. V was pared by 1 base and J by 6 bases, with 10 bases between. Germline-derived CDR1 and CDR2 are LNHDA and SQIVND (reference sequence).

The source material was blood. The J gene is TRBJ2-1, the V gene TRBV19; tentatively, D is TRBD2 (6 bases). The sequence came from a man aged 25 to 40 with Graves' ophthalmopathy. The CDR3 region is CASSIAGVTNEQFF. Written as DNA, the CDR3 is TGTGCCAGTAGTATAGCGGGAGTTACCAATGAGCAGTTCTTC.